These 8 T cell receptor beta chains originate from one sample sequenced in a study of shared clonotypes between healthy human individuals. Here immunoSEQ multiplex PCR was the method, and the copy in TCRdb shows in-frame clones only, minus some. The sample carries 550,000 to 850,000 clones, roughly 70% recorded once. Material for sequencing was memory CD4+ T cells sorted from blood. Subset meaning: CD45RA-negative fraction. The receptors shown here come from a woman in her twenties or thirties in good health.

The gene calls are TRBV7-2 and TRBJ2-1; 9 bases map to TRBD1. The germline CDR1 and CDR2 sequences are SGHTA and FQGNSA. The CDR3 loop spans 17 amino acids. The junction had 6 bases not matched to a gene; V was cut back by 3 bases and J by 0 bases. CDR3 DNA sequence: TGTGCCAGCAGCTTTGGGACAGGGATTTTCTCCTACAATGAGCAGTTCTTC. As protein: CASSFGTGIFSYNEQFF.

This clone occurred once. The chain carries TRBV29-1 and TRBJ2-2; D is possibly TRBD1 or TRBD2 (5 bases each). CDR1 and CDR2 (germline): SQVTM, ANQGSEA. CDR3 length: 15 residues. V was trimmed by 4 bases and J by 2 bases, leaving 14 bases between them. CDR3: CSVGFGADNTGELFF. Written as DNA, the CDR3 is TGCAGCGTTGGATTCGGGGCAGATAACACCGGGGAGCTGTTTTTT.

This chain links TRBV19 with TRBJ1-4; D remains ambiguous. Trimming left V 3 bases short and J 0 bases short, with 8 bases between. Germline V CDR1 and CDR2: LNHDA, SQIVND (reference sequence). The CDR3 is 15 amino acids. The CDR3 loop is CASSMGGATNEKLFF. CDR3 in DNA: TGTGCCAGTAGTATGGGCGGAGCAACTAATGAAAAACTGTTTTTT.

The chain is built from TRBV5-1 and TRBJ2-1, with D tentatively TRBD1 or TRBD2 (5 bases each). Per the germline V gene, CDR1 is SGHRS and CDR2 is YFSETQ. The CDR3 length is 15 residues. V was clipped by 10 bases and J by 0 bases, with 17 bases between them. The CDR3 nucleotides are TGCGCCGGGGCGACCGGGACGAGCTCCTACAATGAGCAGTTCTTC. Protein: CAGATGTSSYNEQFF.

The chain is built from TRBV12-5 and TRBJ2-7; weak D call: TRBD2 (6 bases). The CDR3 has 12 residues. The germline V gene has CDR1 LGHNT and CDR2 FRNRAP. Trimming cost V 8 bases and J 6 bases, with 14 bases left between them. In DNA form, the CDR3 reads TGTGCTAGTCGGGACTGGCGAATCGAGCAGTACTTC. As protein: CASRDWRIEQYF.

The CDR3 DNA is TGTGCCAGCTCACCAGTTCCCGTAGAAGAGACCCAGTACTTC. Translation gives CASSPVPVEETQYF. The chain uses TRBV18 and TRBJ2-5, with D uncertain. Between the trimmed V and J ends, which lost 2 bases and 3 bases, there was a span of 10 bases. From germline, CDR1 is KGHSH and CDR2 LQKENI. This CDR3 spans 14 amino acids.

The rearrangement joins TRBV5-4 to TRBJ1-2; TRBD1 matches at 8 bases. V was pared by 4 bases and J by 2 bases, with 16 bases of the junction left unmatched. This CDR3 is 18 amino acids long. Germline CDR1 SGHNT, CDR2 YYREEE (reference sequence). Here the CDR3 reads CASSRELASGGRNYGYTF. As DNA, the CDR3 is TGTGCCAGCAGCAGAGAGTTGGCGTCAGGGGGCAGGAACTATGGCTACACCTTC.

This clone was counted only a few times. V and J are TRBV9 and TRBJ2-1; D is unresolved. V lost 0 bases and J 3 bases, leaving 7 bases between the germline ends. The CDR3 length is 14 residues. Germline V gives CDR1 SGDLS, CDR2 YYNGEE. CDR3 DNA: TGTGCCAGCAGCGTAGTTAACTTCTACAATGAGCAGTTCTTC. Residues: CASSVVNFYNEQFF.